Presented here are 20 T cell receptor beta chains from one specimen sequenced in a study of OX40 agonist ivuxolimab in advanced cancers. Library creation used the immunoSEQ multiplex PCR assay. The immuneACCESS repertoire file appears here via TCRdb, limited to in-frame rearrangements. These files lack a portion of the clones; in checked studies, under half of the deficit traces to unresolved V genes, and the cause of the others is not known. Within this sample are tens of thousands of clones, with roughly 87% of them counted one time only. In total, the top ten clones hold around 20% of the sample. This sample comprised CD4+ or CD8+ T cells sorted from blood, obtained in a trial of the OX40 agonist ivuxolimab. These receptors were obtained from an adult with an advanced solid tumor such as melanoma, head and neck, liver or kidney cancer.

The chain joins TRBV7-9 to TRBJ2-7; D assignment may be TRBD1 or TRBD2 (5 bases each). Per the germline V gene, CDR1 is SEHNR and CDR2 is FQNEAQ (reference sequence). The CDR3 runs to 13 residues. Trimming pared 1 base from V and 4 bases from J, leaving 8 bases between. The CDR3 reads CASSLGDGYEQYF. The CDR3 nucleotides read TGTGCCAGCAGCTTAGGGGACGGATACGAGCAGTACTTC. The whole variable domain, filled in from reference TRBV7-9 and TRBJ2-7, reads DTGVSQNPRHKITKRGQNVTFRCDPISEHNRLYWYRQTLGQGPEFLTYFQNEAQLEKSRLLSDRFSAERPKGSFSTLEIQRTEQGDSAMYLCASSLGDGYEQYFGPGTRLTVT.

V is TRBV7-9 and J is TRBJ1-1; TRBD1 is a possible D gene (5 bases). The germline V gene encodes CDR1 SEHNR and CDR2 FQNEAQ (reference sequence). The CDR3 is 15 residues long. Trimming removed 5 bases at V and 8 bases at J, with 21 bases between. CDR3 loop: CASSPGTGLAGEAFF. In nucleotides, the CDR3 is TGTGCCAGCAGCCCCGGGACGGGCTTAGCGGGGGAAGCTTTCTTT. Using reference TRBV7-9 and TRBJ1-1 for the parts outside the CDR3, the full variable domain is DTGVSQNPRHKITKRGQNVTFRCDPISEHNRLYWYRQTLGQGPEFLTYFQNEAQLEKSRLLSDRFSAERPKGSFSTLEIQRTEQGDSAMYLCASSPGTGLAGEAFFGQGTRLTVV.

This clone has a single count. The chain joins TRBV15 to TRBJ2-3, with 7 nucleotides matching TRBD1. The CDR3 loop spans 15 amino acids. J gave up 9 bases and V 5 bases, and 14 bases lay outside the gene matches. Germline V gene sequence: CDR1 LNHNV, CDR2 YYDKDF (reference sequence). The CDR3 sequence is CATSRKFTGDDTQYF. CDR3 sequence (DNA): TGTGCCACCAGCCGAAAATTCACAGGGGATGACACGCAGTATTTT.

This rearrangement joins TRBV4-3 to TRBJ2-1; D is ambiguous. The CDR3 runs 13 residues. V lost 0 bases to trimming and J lost 4 bases, with 4 bases between them. Germline V CDR1 and CDR2: LGHNA, YSLEER. For the CDR3, the DNA is TGCGCCAGCAGCCAAGACCAATACAATGAGCAGTTCTTC. Translation: CASSQDQYNEQFF.

This clone has a handful of counts. The gene calls are TRBV7-9 and TRBJ1-1, with 8 nucleotides matching TRBD1. CDR3 size: 16 residues. The germline gives CDR1 SEHNR, CDR2 FQNEAQ (reference sequence). J was trimmed by 0 bases and V by 5 bases; bases with no gene match: 8. The CDR3 sequence is CASSPSDRGMNTEAFF. Here the CDR3 DNA reads TGTGCCAGCAGCCCGAGTGACAGGGGAATGAACACTGAAGCTTTCTTT. Full variable domain (outside the CDR3, taken from reference TRBV7-9 and TRBJ1-1): DTGVSQNPRHKITKRGQNVTFRCDPISEHNRLYWYRQTLGQGPEFLTYFQNEAQLEKSRLLSDRFSAERPKGSFSTLEIQRTEQGDSAMYLCASSPSDRGMNTEAFFGQGTRLTVV.

The chain combines TRBV29-1 with TRBJ2-3; 11 nucleotides align to TRBD1. The CDR3 loop spans 15 amino acids. CDR1 is SQVTM, CDR2 ANQGSEA, per germline. V shed 8 bases and J 5 bases; nucleotides not matched to a gene: 12. This chain's CDR3 is CSPKIRDRGEDTQYF. CDR3 nucleotides: TGCAGCCCAAAAATAAGGGACAGGGGGGAAGATACGCAGTATTTT.

The chain is built from TRBV7-8 and TRBJ1-1; D gene uncertain. V was trimmed by 5 bases and J by 8 bases, leaving 12 bases between them. Germline lookup yields CDR1 SGHVS and CDR2 FQNEAQ. This CDR3 is 12 amino acids long. CDR3 sequence (DNA): TGTGCCAGCAGCCCCCGGGGAGCCGAAGCTTTCTTT. Protein: CASSPRGAEAFF.

The V call is TRBV19, the J call TRBJ1-1, with TRBD1 as a possible D gene (6 bases). Trimming cost V 1 base and J 1 base, with 7 bases left between them. This CDR3 is built from 14 residues. CDR1 and CDR2 (germline): LNHDA, SQIVND (reference sequence). CDR3 in amino acids: CASSIGGANTEAFF. The CDR3, as DNA: TGTGCCAGTAGTATAGGGGGGGCGAACACTGAAGCTTTCTTT. Full variable domain (rest looked up from reference TRBV19 and TRBJ1-1): DGGITQSPKYLFRKEGQNVTLSCEQNLNHDAMYWYRQDPGQGLRLIYYSQIVNDFQKGDIAEGYSVSREKKESFPLTVTSAQKNPTAFYLCASSIGGANTEAFFGQGTRLTVV.

This chain joins TRBV10-2 and TRBJ1-6; possibly TRBD1 for D (5 bases). The V gene lost 4 bases and the J gene lost 7 bases, with 8 bases spanning the gap. The CDR3 covers 13 residues. Germline CDR1 reads WSHSY; CDR2 reads SAAADI. The CDR3 nucleotides are TGCGCCAGCAGTGGGGGGGGAAATTCACCCCTCCACTTT. Encoded protein: CASSGGGNSPLHF.

The J gene is TRBJ1-1, the V gene TRBV30, with D unresolved. This CDR3 has 15 amino acids. Germline CDR1 is GTSNPN and CDR2 is SVGIG (reference sequence). V lost 0 bases to trimming and J lost 3 bases, with 14 bases between them. CDR3 DNA: TGTGCCTGGAGTGTGGCGAGCCTGCACCACACTGAAGCTTTCTTT. It codes for CAWSVASLHHTEAFF.

This clone came up a few times. The chain employs TRBV6-1 and TRBJ2-7; 7 bases are shared with TRBD2. Germline V gives CDR1 MNHNS, CDR2 SASEGT. Germline trimming cut 1 base from V and 2 bases from J; bases unmatched to any gene: 5. This CDR3 has 15 amino acids. This chain's CDR3 is CASSEGLAETYEQYF. The CDR3, as DNA: TGTGCCAGCAGTGAAGGGCTAGCGGAGACCTACGAGCAGTACTTC.

The chain joins TRBV5-6 to TRBJ1-5; D is perhaps TRBD1 (6 bases). With 0 bases removed from V and 1 base from J, the gap between germline ends came to 8 bases. Germline V lookup: CDR1 SGHDT, CDR2 YYEEEE. The CDR3 runs 15 residues. The CDR3 loop reads CASSLVGASNQPQHF. CDR3 DNA sequence: TGTGCCAGCAGCTTGGTGGGGGCAAGCAATCAGCCCCAGCATTTT.

The rearrangement links TRBV30 to TRBJ2-7; no definite D call. V was clipped by 2 bases and J by 4 bases, with 6 bases between them. The CDR3 is 11 amino acids. The germline gives CDR1 GTSNPN, CDR2 SVGIG (reference sequence). As DNA, the CDR3 is TGTGCCTGGAGTACCCAATACGAGCAGTACTTC. It yields the protein CAWSTQYEQYF. The full variable domain, completed using reference TRBV30 and TRBJ2-7, is SQTIHQWPATLVQPVGSPLSLECTVEGTSNPNLYWYRQAAGRGLQLLFYSVGIGQISSEVPQNLSASRPQDRQFILSSKKLLLSDSGFYLCAWSTQYEQYFGPGTRLTVT.

In its sample, this clone was seen a few times. The genes are TRBV6-1 and TRBJ2-2; 10 nucleotides align to TRBD2. The CDR3 loop spans 13 amino acids. Germline values: CDR1 MNHNS, CDR2 SASEGT. J lost 5 bases, V lost 11 bases, and 5 bases had no gene match. Written as DNA, the CDR3 is TGTGCCTTAGGACTAGCGGAAACCGGGGAGCTGTTTTTT. It translates to CALGLAETGELFF.

The CDR3 DNA follows: TGCGCCAGCAGTGCGACAGGGGGCTTGAGCTCCTATAATTCACCCCTCCACTTT. Translation gives CASSATGGLSSYNSPLHF. The V call is TRBV10-1, the J call TRBJ1-6, with 10 bases aligning to TRBD1. Per the germline V gene, CDR1 is WNHNN and CDR2 is SYGVQD (reference sequence). The CDR3 is made up of 18 amino acids. Losses at the gene ends were 4 bases for V and 0 bases for J; bases not matched to a gene: 6.

The chain carries TRBV15 and TRBJ1-2, with a weak D call TRBD1 (6 bases). CDR1 and CDR2 from the germline V gene are LNHNV and YYDKDF (reference sequence). Between the trimmed V and J ends, which lost 3 bases and 7 bases, there was a span of 15 bases. The CDR3 has 14 residues. CDR3 bases: TGTGCCACCAGCAGGACTCCCGGGGGCGGTGGCTACACCTTC. It translates to CATSRTPGGGGYTF.

This chain links TRBV11-2 with TRBJ2-4, with TRBD2 matching 11 bases. From germline, CDR1 is SGHAT and CDR2 FQNNGV. This CDR3 has 17 residues. V lost 5 bases, J lost 4 bases, and 10 bases stayed unmatched. The CDR3 DNA sequence: TGTGCCAGCAGCCTTGGGAGTAGCGGGGGGGCAAAAAACATTCAGTACTTC. It encodes CASSLGSSGGAKNIQYF.

The gene calls are TRBV4-1 and TRBJ1-1; 8 bases are a match to TRBD1. Germline V gene data show CDR1 as MGHRA and CDR2 as YSYEKL. V lost 2 bases to trimming and J lost 4 bases; unmatched junction nucleotides: 6. CDR3 size: 15 residues. CDR3 loop: CASSQSQGAGTEAFF. Here the CDR3 DNA reads TGCGCCAGCAGCCAAAGTCAGGGGGCCGGCACTGAAGCTTTCTTT.

This chain uses TRBV2 with TRBJ2-3; TRBD2 aligns across 8 bases. V gave up 2 bases and J gave up 2 bases; unmatched junction bases: 9. Germline CDR1 is SNHLY and CDR2 is FYNNEI. The length of the CDR3 is 17 residues. The DNA of the CDR3 is TGTGCCAGCAGTGAACGACGGCGGGGGGATTTCACAGATACGCAGTATTTT. It is translated as CASSERRRGDFTDTQYF.

This clone was seen more than once but under ten times. The chain employs TRBV2 and TRBJ1-5, with TRBD1 matching over 7 bases. The junction had 5 bases not matched to a gene; V was cut back by 6 bases and J by 0 bases. CDR1 and CDR2 (germline): SNHLY, FYNNEI. There are 15 residues in the CDR3. CDR3 in amino acids: CASSRTGDSNQPQHF. In DNA, the CDR3 is TGTGCCAGCAGCCGGACAGGCGATAGCAATCAGCCCCAGCATTTT.